This TCR beta chain appears in the sequencing data of a study of Graves' ophthalmopathy and Graves' hyperthyroidism. The CDR3 loop spans 11 amino acids. Germline loops: CDR1 WSHSY, CDR2 SAAADI. This clonotype was counted ten times or more. Its antigen is currently unknown. Relative to the germline gene, one junction end is altered; a read error may explain this. The study recruited hyperthyroidism patients aged 18 to 65 who were newly diagnosed, under 2 months' duration. RNA transcripts yielded amplified TCR beta CDR3 regions. HTBI primers were used in a first-round RT-PCR, which preceded a second-round multiplex PCR. MiXCR, run by TCRdb on the multiplex PCR reads, gives a single entry per CDR3 protein. The data show approximately 540,000 distinct CDR3 sequences, 39% seen once. Study results and limitations: Blood repertoires reportedly contained most expanded thyroid clonotypes above 0.001 frequency. Ophthalmopathy progression was predicted by the model at 70.59% sensitivity and less than 80% specificity.

The rearrangement links TRBV10-2 to TRBJ1-2; D is unclear. The sequence was collected from an adult man with Graves' hyperthyroidism. Material: peripheral blood or thyroid tissue (not recorded which). The CDR3 bases are TGTGCCAGCAGTGAGTCCTATGGCTACACCTTC. Protein sequence: CASSESYGYTF.